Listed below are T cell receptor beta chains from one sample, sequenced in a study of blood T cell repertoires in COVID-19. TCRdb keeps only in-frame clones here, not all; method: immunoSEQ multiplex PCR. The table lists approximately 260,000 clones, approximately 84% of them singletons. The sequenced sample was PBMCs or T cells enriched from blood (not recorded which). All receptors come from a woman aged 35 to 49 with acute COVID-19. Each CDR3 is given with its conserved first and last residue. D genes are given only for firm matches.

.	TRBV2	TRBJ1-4	CASSSLVGVEKLFF
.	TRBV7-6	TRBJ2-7	CASSSDQGYEQYF
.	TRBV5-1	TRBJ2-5	CASSLGHSGTQETQYF
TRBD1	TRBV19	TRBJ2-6	CASRSTGGGANVLTF
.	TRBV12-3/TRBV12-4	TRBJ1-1	CASSFFSGTEAFF
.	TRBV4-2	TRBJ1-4	CASSQDLQGFVTNEKLFF
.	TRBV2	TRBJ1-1	CASSLTGSNTEAFF
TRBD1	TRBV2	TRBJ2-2	CATGELKDGELFF
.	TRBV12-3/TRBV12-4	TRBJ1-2	CASSLAGDYGYTF
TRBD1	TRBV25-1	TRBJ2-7	CASSVDRGYEQYF
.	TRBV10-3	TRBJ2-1	CAISASRNEQFF
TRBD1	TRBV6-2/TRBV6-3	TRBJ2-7	CASSYDLYGQAVRSYEQYF
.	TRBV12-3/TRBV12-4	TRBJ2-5	CASTQGGQETQYF
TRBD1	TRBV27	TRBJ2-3	CASSLEQGRFDTQYF
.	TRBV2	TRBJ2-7	CASSPQGYEQYF
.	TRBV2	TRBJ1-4	CASNVRNEKLFF
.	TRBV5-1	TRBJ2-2	CASSLDGATGELFF
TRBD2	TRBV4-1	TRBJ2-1	CASSQATSDNEQFF
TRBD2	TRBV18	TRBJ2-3	CASTLAGGADTQYF
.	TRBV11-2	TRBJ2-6	CASSLNFGHSRSGANVLTF
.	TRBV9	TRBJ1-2	CASSVAVEGGYGYTF
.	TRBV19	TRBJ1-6	CASSIGVRNSPLHF
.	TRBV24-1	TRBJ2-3	CATSDLGQHTDTQYF
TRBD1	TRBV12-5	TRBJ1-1	CASGTGGTEAFF
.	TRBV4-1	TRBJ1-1	CASSQDRGGTEAFF
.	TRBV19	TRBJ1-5	CASTTNGVGYSNQPQHF
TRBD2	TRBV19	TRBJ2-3	CASSILAGASTDTQYF
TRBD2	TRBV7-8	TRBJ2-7	CASSLVTSGPYEQYF
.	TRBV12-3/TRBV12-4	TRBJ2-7	CASSPSGSYEQYF